These T cell receptor beta chains were read from a single sample in a study of CD8+ T cells in alopecia areata. This table comes from immunoSEQ multiplex PCR, and its TCRdb copy is limited to in-frame clones, with some not included. The sample carries 150,000 to 250,000 clones, 55% to 70% recorded once. Material: CD4+ T cells sorted from blood, obtained at week 24, from a patient treated with tofacitinib. The receptors stem from a human donor with alopecia areata. The CDR3 runs from the conserved cysteine through the conserved F or W. A D gene is named only where the DNA matches it firmly. Rows may omit the clone size; those that give it use once, few, many or a size class.

v_gene: TRBV4-2; d_gene: -; abundance: -; j_gene: TRBJ1-2; CDR3nt: TGTGCCAGCAGCCAAGCCTTTGACAGCAGCTATGGCTACACCTTC; CDR3aa: CASSQAFDSSYGYTF
v_gene: TRBV5-1; d_gene: -; abundance: -; j_gene: TRBJ1-1; CDR3nt: TGCGCCAGCACCCTGGGACGCCTGAACACTGAAGCTTTCTTT; CDR3aa: CASTLGRLNTEAFF
v_gene: TRBV5-1; d_gene: -; abundance: -; j_gene: TRBJ2-1; CDR3nt: TGCGCCAGCAGCGGAGGCCGGGCCGGCGGCCTTGAGCAGTTCTTC; CDR3aa: CASSGGRAGGLEQFF
v_gene: TRBV10-3; d_gene: TRBD2; abundance: -; j_gene: TRBJ2-5; CDR3nt: TGTGCCATACGGAGTAGCGGGATTAAAGAGACCCAGTACTTC; CDR3aa: CAIRSSGIKETQYF
v_gene: TRBV5-6; d_gene: -; abundance: -; j_gene: TRBJ1-1; CDR3nt: TGTGCCAGCAGCCTCGACCGTCACACTGAAGCTTTCTTT; CDR3aa: CASSLDRHTEAFF
v_gene: TRBV19; d_gene: -; abundance: -; j_gene: TRBJ1-5; CDR3nt: TGTGCCAGTAGTATTGTTTCAGGGAATCAGCCCCAGCATTTT; CDR3aa: CASSIVSGNQPQHF
v_gene: TRBV29-1; d_gene: -; abundance: -; j_gene: TRBJ2-3; CDR3nt: TGCAGCGTTGCGTTGGATACGCAGTATTTT; CDR3aa: CSVALDTQYF
v_gene: TRBV5-1; d_gene: -; abundance: -; j_gene: TRBJ2-1; CDR3nt: TGCGCCAGCAGCCCCCACGGTGCCAATGAGCAGTTCTTC; CDR3aa: CASSPHGANEQFF
v_gene: TRBV27; d_gene: -; abundance: -; j_gene: TRBJ2-1; CDR3nt: TGTGCCAGCAGACTAAGGGTTTTCGGAGCCCGAGAGCGGGTTCCCTACAATGAGCAGTTCTTC; CDR3aa: CASRLRVFGARERVPYNEQFF
v_gene: TRBV5-4; d_gene: TRBD2; abundance: few; j_gene: TRBJ2-3; CDR3nt: TGTGCCAGCAGCTCTAGCGGGGACTTCACAGATACGCAGTATTTT; CDR3aa: CASSSSGDFTDTQYF
v_gene: TRBV4-1; d_gene: -; abundance: -; j_gene: TRBJ2-5; CDR3nt: TGCGCCAGCAGCCGGGACCTTACGGAGACCCAGTACTTC; CDR3aa: CASSRDLTETQYF
v_gene: TRBV29-1; d_gene: TRBD1; abundance: few; j_gene: TRBJ1-3; CDR3nt: TGCAGCGGCGGACAGGGTGGAGGAAACACCATATATTTT; CDR3aa: CSGGQGGGNTIYF
v_gene: TRBV29-1; d_gene: -; abundance: once; j_gene: TRBJ2-5; CDR3nt: TGCAGCGTTGAAGATCAGAAACCGGGGCGAGAGACCCAGTACTTC; CDR3aa: CSVEDQKPGRETQYF
v_gene: TRBV25-1; d_gene: TRBD1; abundance: -; j_gene: TRBJ1-6; CDR3nt: TGTGCCAGCAGTGGGGACAGCTCCGTCCACTTT; CDR3aa: CASSGDSSVHF
v_gene: TRBV5-1; d_gene: -; abundance: few; j_gene: TRBJ1-2; CDR3nt: TGCGCCAGCAGCCCAGACACGCAATATGGCTACACCTTC; CDR3aa: CASSPDTQYGYTF
v_gene: TRBV7-2; d_gene: -; abundance: few; j_gene: TRBJ2-7; CDR3nt: TGTGCCAGCAGCGTTGGGACAACCACCGAGCAGTACTTC; CDR3aa: CASSVGTTTEQYF
v_gene: TRBV2; d_gene: -; abundance: -; j_gene: TRBJ2-7; CDR3nt: TGTGCCAGCAGTCAAACAAGGGAGAAACAGTACTTC; CDR3aa: CASSQTREKQYF
v_gene: TRBV7-3; d_gene: -; abundance: -; j_gene: TRBJ2-2; CDR3nt: TGTGCCAGCAGCTTATCTGGCTTTCCCGGGGAGCTGTTTTTT; CDR3aa: CASSLSGFPGELFF
v_gene: TRBV5-1; d_gene: TRBD2; abundance: -; j_gene: TRBJ2-5; CDR3nt: TGCGCCAGCAGCCCCGGAGTTGACAGCGGGGGGCAAGAGACCCAGTACTTC; CDR3aa: CASSPGVDSGGQETQYF
v_gene: TRBV6-1; d_gene: -; abundance: -; j_gene: TRBJ1-1; CDR3nt: TGTGCCAGCAGTCCGGACATAGTGGACACTGAAGCTTTCTTT; CDR3aa: CASSPDIVDTEAFF
v_gene: TRBV2; d_gene: TRBD1; abundance: -; j_gene: TRBJ1-4; CDR3nt: TGTGCCAGCAGTGCCAGGGGGCGGCCTAATGAAAAACTGTTTTTT; CDR3aa: CASSARGRPNEKLFF
v_gene: TRBV2; d_gene: -; abundance: -; j_gene: TRBJ2-1; CDR3nt: TGTGCCACCAGCGGTAATGAGCAGTTCTTC; CDR3aa: CATSGNEQFF
v_gene: TRBV27; d_gene: TRBD2; abundance: few; j_gene: TRBJ2-7; CDR3nt: TGTGCCAGCAGTTTAAGGACTAGCGCCGAGCAGTACTTC; CDR3aa: CASSLRTSAEQYF
v_gene: TRBV7-2; d_gene: TRBD2; abundance: -; j_gene: TRBJ2-2; CDR3nt: TGTGCCAGCAGCTATCTAGCGGGAGGGAACACCGGGGAGCTGTTTTTT; CDR3aa: CASSYLAGGNTGELFF
v_gene: TRBV5-1; d_gene: TRBD1; abundance: -; j_gene: TRBJ1-1; CDR3nt: TGCGCCAGCAGCTGGAGGGACAGGGCTGATGAAGCTTTCTTT; CDR3aa: CASSWRDRADEAFF
v_gene: TRBV5-1; d_gene: TRBD2; abundance: few; j_gene: TRBJ2-1; CDR3nt: TGCGCCAGCAGCCCTCTAGCGGGGGGGTCCGCGAGCTCCTACAATGAGCAGTTCTTC; CDR3aa: CASSPLAGGSASSYNEQFF
v_gene: TRBV9; d_gene: TRBD1; abundance: -; j_gene: TRBJ2-5; CDR3nt: TGTGCCAGCAGCAAACCGGGACAGGGACAAGAGACCCAGTACTTC; CDR3aa: CASSKPGQGQETQYF
v_gene: TRBV29-1; d_gene: TRBD1; abundance: -; j_gene: TRBJ2-5; CDR3nt: TGCAGCGTTGAAGGGCGGACAGGGGTCGATGAGACCCAGTACTTC; CDR3aa: CSVEGRTGVDETQYF
v_gene: TRBV29-1; d_gene: -; abundance: few; j_gene: TRBJ2-7; CDR3nt: TGCAGCGTTGGTTCAGGGAGCTCCTACGAGCAGTACTTC; CDR3aa: CSVGSGSSYEQYF
v_gene: TRBV7-9; d_gene: TRBD1; abundance: -; j_gene: TRBJ1-2; CDR3nt: TGTGCCAGCAGCCCGACCGGGACAGGGGGCGATGGCTACACCTTC; CDR3aa: CASSPTGTGGDGYTF
v_gene: TRBV29-1; d_gene: -; abundance: -; j_gene: TRBJ2-5; CDR3nt: TGCAGCGCCCGAAACAGAGTGGGAACCCAAGAGACCCAGTACTTC; CDR3aa: CSARNRVGTQETQYF
v_gene: TRBV7-3; d_gene: -; abundance: -; j_gene: TRBJ2-2; CDR3nt: TGTGCCAGCAGCTCTACTTACACCGGGGAGCTGTTTTTT; CDR3aa: CASSSTYTGELFF
v_gene: TRBV2; d_gene: -; abundance: -; j_gene: TRBJ1-5; CDR3nt: TGTGCCAGCAGTGAGGCGGCAGGGAATCAGCCCCAGCATTTT; CDR3aa: CASSEAAGNQPQHF
v_gene: TRBV5-6; d_gene: -; abundance: -; j_gene: TRBJ1-3; CDR3nt: TGTGCCAGCAGCCGACCTCGGACCTCTGGAAACACCATATATTTT; CDR3aa: CASSRPRTSGNTIYF
v_gene: TRBV11-3; d_gene: -; abundance: few; j_gene: TRBJ1-3; CDR3nt: TGTGCCAGCAGCTTATACGGGAGCTCTGGAAACACCATATATTTT; CDR3aa: CASSLYGSSGNTIYF
v_gene: TRBV5-6; d_gene: -; abundance: once; j_gene: TRBJ1-1; CDR3nt: TGTGCCAGCAGGACACCTTTAGGCGGGGCCAACACTGAAGCTTTCTTT; CDR3aa: CASRTPLGGANTEAFF
v_gene: TRBV30; d_gene: -; abundance: -; j_gene: TRBJ2-2; CDR3nt: TGTGCCTGGAGTGTGGGTCGACGGGGTACCGGGGAGCTGTTTTTT; CDR3aa: CAWSVGRRGTGELFF
v_gene: TRBV29-1; d_gene: -; abundance: -; j_gene: TRBJ1-2; CDR3nt: TGCAGCGCCCGGCCGGGAGGCTATGGCTACACCTTC; CDR3aa: CSARPGGYGYTF
v_gene: TRBV7-9; d_gene: -; abundance: -; j_gene: TRBJ1-5; CDR3nt: TGTGCCAGCAGCAATGGTCCCGCTCCCAATCAGCCCCAGCATTTT; CDR3aa: CASSNGPAPNQPQHF
v_gene: TRBV10-3; d_gene: TRBD1; abundance: -; j_gene: TRBJ1-6; CDR3nt: TGTGCCATCAGTCATGGACAGGCCCGCAACAAATCGCCACCCCTCCACTTT; CDR3aa: CAISHGQARNKSPPLHF
v_gene: TRBV30; d_gene: -; abundance: -; j_gene: TRBJ2-1; CDR3nt: TGTGCCTTCGGCGAGAGAAGGGATCAGTTCTTC; CDR3aa: CAFGERRDQFF
v_gene: TRBV4-3; d_gene: TRBD1; abundance: once; j_gene: TRBJ2-5; CDR3nt: TGCGCCAGCAGCCAGCTTGGTACAGGGGCAGGCCCTGAGACCCAGTACTTC; CDR3aa: CASSQLGTGAGPETQYF
v_gene: TRBV7-2; d_gene: TRBD1; abundance: -; j_gene: TRBJ2-6; CDR3nt: TGTGCCAGCAGCTCCCCGACGCAGGGGGCAAATGGGGCCAACGTCCTGACTTTC; CDR3aa: CASSSPTQGANGANVLTF
v_gene: TRBV4-1; d_gene: -; abundance: few; j_gene: TRBJ2-5; CDR3nt: TGCGCCAGCAGCCCCCGGGGGCTATATCAAGAGACCCAGTACTTC; CDR3aa: CASSPRGLYQETQYF
v_gene: TRBV28; d_gene: -; abundance: once; j_gene: TRBJ1-1; CDR3nt: TGTGCCAGCAGTTTGGGGCAGGAAGCTTTCTTT; CDR3aa: CASSLGQEAFF